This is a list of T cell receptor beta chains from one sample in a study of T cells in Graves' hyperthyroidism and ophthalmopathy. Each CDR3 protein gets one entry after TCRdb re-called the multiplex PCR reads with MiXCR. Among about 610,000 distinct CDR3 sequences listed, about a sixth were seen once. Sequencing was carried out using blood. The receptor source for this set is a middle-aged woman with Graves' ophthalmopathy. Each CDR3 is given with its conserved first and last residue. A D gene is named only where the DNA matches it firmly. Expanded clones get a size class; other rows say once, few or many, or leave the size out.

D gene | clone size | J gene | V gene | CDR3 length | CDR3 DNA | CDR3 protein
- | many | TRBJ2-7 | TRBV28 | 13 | TGTGCCACGCTCGATGGGCCCCGTTACGAGCAGTACTTC | CATLDGPRYEQYF
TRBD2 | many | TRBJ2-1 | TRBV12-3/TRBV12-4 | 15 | TGTGCCAGCAGCCCCGTAGCGGGGGGGCCTAATGAGCAGTTCTTC | CASSPVAGGPNEQFF
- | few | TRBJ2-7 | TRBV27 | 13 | TGTGCCAGCAGTTTCGGACAGCGCAACGAGCAGTACTTC | CASSFGQRNEQYF
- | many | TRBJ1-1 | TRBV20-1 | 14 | TGCAGTCCACAACCAGTCGATCTTAGGACTGAAGCTTTCTTT | CSPQPVDLRTEAFF
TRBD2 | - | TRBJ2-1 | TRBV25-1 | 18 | TGTGCCAGCAGTGAATATAATCGTAAAGCGGGAGGAATCAATGAGCAGTTCTTC | CASSEYNRKAGGINEQFF
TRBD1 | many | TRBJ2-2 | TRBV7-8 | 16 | TGTGCCAGCAGCTTCGGGGGGACAGGGTTGGCCGGGGAGCTGTTTTTT | CASSFGGTGLAGELFF
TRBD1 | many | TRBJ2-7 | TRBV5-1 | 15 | TGCGCCAGCAGCTTGGTCCGGGACAGGGAGTACGAGCAGTACTTC | CASSLVRDREYEQYF
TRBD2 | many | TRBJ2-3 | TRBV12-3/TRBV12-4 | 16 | TGTGCCAGCAGTTTTCAGATAGCGGGGGGCACAGATACGCAGTATTTT | CASSFQIAGGTDTQYF
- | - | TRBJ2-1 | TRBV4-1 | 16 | TGTGCCAGCAGCCACAGGGGGGGGACAGATTACAATGAGCAGTTCTTC | CASSHRGGTDYNEQFF
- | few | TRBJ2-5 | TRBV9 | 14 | TGTGCCAGCAGCGTATCTTGGGGGCAAGAGACCCAGTACTTC | CASSVSWGQETQYF
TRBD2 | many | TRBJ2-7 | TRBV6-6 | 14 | TGTGCCAGCAAGGTTACGCGGGAGAGCTACGAGCAGTACTTC | CASKVTRESYEQYF
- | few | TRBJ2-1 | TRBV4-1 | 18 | TGCGCCAGCAGCCAAGACCCTAGACGTCTATTGCCTGGGGATGAGCAGTTCTTC | CASSQDPRRLLPGDEQFF
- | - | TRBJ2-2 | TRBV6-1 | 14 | TGTGCCAGCAGTCCTAATACGGGGACCGGGGAGCTGTTTTTT | CASSPNTGTGELFF
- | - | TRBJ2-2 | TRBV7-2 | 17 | TGTGCCAGCAACTTAGTCCCCGTGCCAGCGAACACCGGGGAGCTGTTTTTT | CASNLVPVPANTGELFF
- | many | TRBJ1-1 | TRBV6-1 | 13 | TGTGCCAGCACCCGGGGGGACGCCGGTGAAGCTTTCTTT | CASTRGDAGEAFF
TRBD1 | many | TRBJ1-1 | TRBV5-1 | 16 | TGCGCCAGCAGCTCCGTCCCGGGACAGTTGAACACTGAAGCTTTCTTT | CASSSVPGQLNTEAFF
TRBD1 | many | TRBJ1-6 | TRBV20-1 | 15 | TGCAGTGCTTTGACAGGGGGCGACCCCAATTCACCCCTCCACTTT | CSALTGGDPNSPLHF
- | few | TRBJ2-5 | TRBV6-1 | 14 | TGTGCCAGCAGTCTAGCCGCTAATGGAGAGACCCAGTACTTC | CASSLAANGETQYF
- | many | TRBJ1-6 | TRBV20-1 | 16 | TGCAGTGCTAGGGACCGGCCCCGAGGGGATAATTCACCCCTCCACTTT | CSARDRPRGDNSPLHF
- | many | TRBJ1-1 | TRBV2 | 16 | TGTGCCAGCAGTGAACCGGCCCTAGGGACGAACACTGAAGCTTTCTTT | CASSEPALGTNTEAFF
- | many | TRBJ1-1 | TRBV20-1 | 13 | TGCAGTACGAACAAACAGGGTACCACTGAAGCTTTCTTT | CSTNKQGTTEAFF
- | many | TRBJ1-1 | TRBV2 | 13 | TGTGCCAGCAGGCAGGCCGAACGGACTGAAGCTTTCTTT | CASRQAERTEAFF
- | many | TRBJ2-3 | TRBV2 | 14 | TGTGCCAGCAGTTCCGGGTTAGTGGCAGATACGCAGTATTTT | CASSSGLVADTQYF
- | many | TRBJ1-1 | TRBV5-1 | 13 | TGCGCCAGCAGCTTTGAAGGGGTCACTGAAGCTTTCTTT | CASSFEGVTEAFF
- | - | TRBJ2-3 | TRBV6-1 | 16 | TGTGCCAGCAGTGAAGTATCCGGACTTAGCACAGATACGCAGTATTTT | CASSEVSGLSTDTQYF
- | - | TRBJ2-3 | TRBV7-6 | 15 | TGTGCCAGCAGCTCCGGGTCAGGGGTTGGAGATACGCAGTATTTT | CASSSGSGVGDTQYF
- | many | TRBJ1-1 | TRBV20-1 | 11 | TGCAGTGCCCTAGAAATCACTGAAGCTTTCTTT | CSALEITEAFF
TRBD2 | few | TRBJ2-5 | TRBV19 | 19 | TGTGCCAGTAGTATAGTTTTTAGAGCGGGAGGAGGTATTGGAGAGACCCAGTACTTC | CASSIVFRAGGGIGETQYF
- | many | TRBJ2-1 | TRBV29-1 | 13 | TGCAGCGCGGGACGGCGGGCAAGAGATGAGCAGTTCTTC | CSAGRRARDEQFF
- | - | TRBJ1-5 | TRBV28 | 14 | TGTGCCAGCAGTTTGGTTCAGGGGAGTCAGCCCCAGCATTTT | CASSLVQGSQPQHF
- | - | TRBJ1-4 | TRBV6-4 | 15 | TGTGCCAGCAGTGACTCGACAGCAACTAATGAAAAACTGTTTTTT | CASSDSTATNEKLFF
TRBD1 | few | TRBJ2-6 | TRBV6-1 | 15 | TGTGCCAGCAGAGACGGACAGGGGGGGGCCAACGTCCTGACTTTC | CASRDGQGGANVLTF
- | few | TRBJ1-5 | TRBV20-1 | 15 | TGCAGTGCTAGAGACTATGGGGATAGCAATCAGCCCCAGCATTTT | CSARDYGDSNQPQHF
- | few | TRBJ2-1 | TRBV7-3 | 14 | TGTGCCAGCAGCCAAGATCGAATGGGGCGTGAGCAGTTCTTC | CASSQDRMGREQFF
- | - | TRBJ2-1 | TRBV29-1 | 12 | TGCAGCTTTATATCGGCATACAATGAGCAGTTCTTC | CSFISAYNEQFF
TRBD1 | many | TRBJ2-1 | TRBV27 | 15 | TGTGCCAGCAGTTTACTGGACAGGACCTACAATGAGCAGTTCTTC | CASSLLDRTYNEQFF
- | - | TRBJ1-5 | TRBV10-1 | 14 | TGCGCCAGCAGTGAGTCACACACTGACCAGCCCCAGCATTTT | CASSESHTDQPQHF
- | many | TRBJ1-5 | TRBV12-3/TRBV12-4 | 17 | TGTGCCAGCAGCCCCGGGACACTCCGTTATAGCAATCAGCCCCAGCATTTT | CASSPGTLRYSNQPQHF
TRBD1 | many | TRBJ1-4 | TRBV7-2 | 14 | TGTGCCAGCAGCCCGTCCGGGACAGGGGGAAAACTGTTTTTT | CASSPSGTGGKLFF
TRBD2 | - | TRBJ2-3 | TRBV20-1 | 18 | TGCAGTGCCCCCAGCTGGCTAGCGGGAGGCCGGGGCACAGATACGCAGTATTTT | CSAPSWLAGGRGTDTQYF
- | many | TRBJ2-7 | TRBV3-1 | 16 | TGTGCCAGCAGCCATACCAGGAGGGGGCCCAAGGAGGAGCAGTACTTC | CASSHTRRGPKEEQYF
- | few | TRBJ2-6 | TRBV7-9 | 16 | TGTGCCAGCAGCTTCGAGGGAGCTGGAGGGGCCAACGTCCTGACTTTC | CASSFEGAGGANVLTF
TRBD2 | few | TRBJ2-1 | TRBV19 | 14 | TGTGCCAGTAGTAGCGGGAGGGCCCCCAATGAGCAGTTCTTC | CASSSGRAPNEQFF
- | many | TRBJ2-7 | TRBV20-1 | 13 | TGCAGTGCCGCGGGGACACCAGACTACGAGCAGTACTTC | CSAAGTPDYEQYF
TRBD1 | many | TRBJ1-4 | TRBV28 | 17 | TGTGCCAGCAGTTTATATATCGGGGGGACAGTAAATGAAAAACTGTTTTTT | CASSLYIGGTVNEKLFF
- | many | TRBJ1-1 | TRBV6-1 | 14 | TGTGCCAGCAGTGAAGCCGGACCTTTGACTGAAGCTTTCTTT | CASSEAGPLTEAFF